The clone carrying this TCR beta chain was seen only a few times. Its antigen is unidentified. The sample is drawn from a study of blood T cells in healthy people across ages. PCR was performed a second time for 7 to 11 cycles using a sample-barcoded 5' primer and a J-beta primer mix. Each CDR3 protein gets one entry after TCRdb re-called the 5' RACE reads with MiXCR. In the table there are some 640,000 distinct CDR3 sequences, around 45% of which are singletons. Study outcomes and limitations: Measured against age, TCR beta diversity per million T cells decreased in a roughly linear manner. Diversity was higher, and naive CD4+ cells more numerous, in long-lived donors than in aged donors.

Trimming stripped 2 bases from V and 0 bases from J, with 7 bases between. The CDR3 covers 14 residues. Per the germline V gene, CDR1 is MNHEY and CDR2 is SVGEGT. This sequence joins TRBV6-2 or TRBV6-3 and TRBJ1-1, with unresolved D. The TCR originated in a woman in her sixties in good health. Sample: blood. The DNA of the CDR3 is TGTGCCAGCAGTTACAAGGCAATGAACACTGAAGCTTTCTTT. It specifies CASSYKAMNTEAFF.